Below, 13 T cell receptor beta chains from the same sample are listed, as sequenced in a study of tumor-infiltrating lymphocytes in primary liver carcinoma. Co-extraction of both nucleic acids (RNA and DNA) used roughly 18-32 mg of unsorted bulk tissue. The investigators made TCR beta cDNA from around 530 ng total RNA, using a constant-region primer. Libraries covering TCR beta were generated through three nested multiplex PCR rounds (using a slightly modified ARM-PCR). Researchers ran the first two PCR rounds for roughly 11 cycles each with TRBV1-TRBV30 forward primers and a C-beta reverse primer. TCRdb re-derived calls from the multiplex PCR reads in MiXCR, one entry per CDR3 protein. The sample has approximately 88,000 distinct CDR3 sequences; 68% are singletons. The specimen sequenced was tumor-adjacent normal liver tissue. All receptors come from a middle-aged man with primary liver carcinoma and hepatitis B virus infection.

As concerns this clonotype: Sequence at one end of the junction differs from germline and may be a read error. The chain has TRBV28 and TRBJ1-1; D unclear. The germline CDR1 and CDR2 sequences are MDHEN and SYDVKM. There are 14 residues in the CDR3. The CDR3 protein is CTSSLPRLRAEAFF. In DNA, the CDR3 is TGTACCAGCAGTTTACCCCGACTGCGGGCTGAAGCTTTCTTT.

As for this clonotype: One end of the junction fails to match germline, which may point to a read error. V and J are TRBV29-1 and TRBJ2-2, with a tentative D call TRBD2 (7 bases). The germline V gene encodes CDR1 SQVTM and CDR2 ANQGSEA. CDR3 length equals 11 residues. The CDR3 loop is CSVGGGGELSF. As DNA, the CDR3 is TGCAGCGTTGGGGGGGGCGGGGAGCTGTCTTTT.

V gene TRBV5-1 combines with J gene TRBJ2-3; a weak D match, TRBD2 (5 bases). Germline CDR1 and CDR2: SGHRS and YFSETQ. Trimming cost V 0 bases and J 6 bases, with 17 bases left between them. The CDR3 spans 16 residues. CDR3 nucleotide sequence: TGCGCCAGCAGCTTGGAGGACTCGCGGCTGTCGGATACGCAGTATTTT. Protein sequence: CASSLEDSRLSDTQYF.

Details on this clonotype: A much larger clone is a single base away; this may be a read error. The gene calls are TRBV10-3 and TRBJ2-3, with D unresolved. This CDR3 contains 14 residues. The germline V and J ends were trimmed by 5 bases and 0 bases, with 9 bases remaining between them. The germline gives CDR1 ENHRY, CDR2 SYGVKD. CDR3 DNA: TGTGCCATCAGTAGGGATTTTAGCACAGATACGCAGTATTTT. This codes for CAISRDFSTDTQYF.

About this clonotype itself: Sequence at one end of the junction differs from germline and may be a read error. The chain joins TRBV4-1 to TRBJ2-1; D perhaps matches TRBD2 (6 bases). CDR1 MGHRA and CDR2 YSYEKL come from the germline V gene. CDR3 size: 16 residues. The CDR3 is CASSQGPGDSYNGQLF. The CDR3 bases are TGCGCCAGCAGCCAAGGGCCCGGGGACTCCTACAATGGGCAGCTCTTC.

This clonotype was seen a handful of times. V gene TRBV2 combines with J gene TRBJ2-5; TRBD1 is a possible D gene (5 bases). V was shortened by 7 bases and J by 4 bases, with 22 bases between the two germline ends. The CDR3 consists of 16 residues. The germline V gene encodes CDR1 SNHLY and CDR2 FYNNEI. CDR3 bases: TGTGCCAGCAATGACCCTCGGACACAGTACCTAGAGACCCAGTACTTC. Its protein is CASNDPRTQYLETQYF. Based on the CDR3 plus reference TRBV2 and TRBJ2-5, the full variable domain is EPEVTQTPSHQVTQMGQEVILRCVPISNHLYFYWYRQILGQKVEFLVSFYNNEISEKSEIFDDQFSVERPDGSNFTLKIRSTKLEDSAMYFCASNDPRTQYLETQYFGPGTRLLVL.

About this clonotype: Since a much larger clone is just one base distant, this may be a read error. The chain links TRBV14 to TRBJ2-7, with a weak D call TRBD1 (7 bases). This CDR3 is built from 13 residues. Per the germline V gene, CDR1 is SGHDN and CDR2 is FVKESK. The CDR3 loop is CANSRQTGREQYF. The CDR3 DNA is TGTGCCAACAGCCGACAGACAGGGAGGGAGCAGTACTTC.

This clonotype was picked up a small number of times. A junction boundary mismatches the germline segment, possibly from a read error. The CDR3 spells CNVERRDRGYNGQFF. CDR3 in DNA: TGCAACGTTGAGCGCCGGGACAGGGGTTACAATGGGCAGTTCTTC. The chain carries TRBV29-1 and TRBJ2-1, with 10 bases identical to TRBD1. This CDR3 is built from 15 residues. CDR1 is SQVTM and CDR2 is ANQGSEA in the germline V gene.

This clonotype was counted many times. The chain employs TRBV4-2 and TRBJ2-5; maybe TRBD2 (6 bases). The CDR3 runs 17 residues. Germline V CDR1 and CDR2: LGHNA, YNFKEQ. V shed 0 bases and J shed 1 base, with 15 bases lying between them. CDR3 nucleotides: TGTGCCAGCAGCCAAGAGGGCGGGGCCGGAGTCCAAGAGACCCAGTACTTC. It yields the protein CASSQEGGAGVQETQYF.

This clonotype is deemed medium-sized. The J gene is TRBJ2-7, the V gene TRBV7-9; 9 bases match TRBD2. Germline V gene lookup returns CDR1 SEHNR and CDR2 FQNEAQ (reference sequence). The CDR3 sequence is 13 residues long. J was trimmed by 9 bases and V by 5 bases; bases with no gene match: 8. The CDR3 coding sequence is TGTGCCAGCAGCATGGGGACTAGCTCAGGGCAGTACTTC. It translates to CASSMGTSSGQYF.

This clonotype was detected only a few times. This chain joins TRBV28 and TRBJ2-7; perhaps TRBD2 as D (6 bases). The V and J ends lost 3 bases and 7 bases respectively, with 16 bases between them. Per the germline V gene, CDR1 is MDHEN and CDR2 is SYDVKM. The CDR3 has 14 amino acids. The CDR3 DNA is TGTGCCAGCAGTTTCCAGGGCGGGGTGTATGAGCAGTACTTC. It encodes CASSFQGGVYEQYF.

Remarks on this clonotype: A much bigger clone sits one base away, suggesting this may be a read error. This chain joins TRBV29-1 and TRBJ2-1, with 10 bases fitting TRBD2. The V gene's germline CDR1 is SQVTM and CDR2 ANQGSEA. Unmatched junction bases numbered 7, after V lost 7 bases and J lost 7 bases. This CDR3 contains 13 residues. The CDR3 reads CSESGRAMNEQFF. CDR3 bases: TGCAGCGAAAGCGGGAGGGCCATGAATGAGCAGTTCTTC.

Ten or more counts support this clonotype. The chain recombines TRBV4-1 with TRBJ2-7; 12 bases align to TRBD2. The CDR3 is 17 amino acids. Trimming took 4 bases from V and 5 from J; bases not matched to a gene: 12. Germline V gene data show CDR1 as MGHRA and CDR2 as YSYEKL. The chain's CDR3 is CASSPPSLAGGPNEQYF. The DNA for the CDR3 is TGCGCCAGCAGCCCACCTTCTCTAGCGGGAGGGCCAAACGAGCAGTACTTC.